This record looks at one T cell receptor (beta chain) sequence and its context. Original data processing: It was from reference gene primer amplification that nucleated cell counts were estimated. Assay: immunoSEQ multiplex PCR; the TCRdb copy retains only in-frame clones and omits some. The V and J calls and clone size were taken over from that table, and D and trimming were inferred from the DNA. This table holds 85,000 to 130,000 clones, about two thirds found once. This sample is drawn from a study of blood T cell repertoires in COVID-19. Study overall: Samples of COVID-19 (acute and convalescent) were obtained from the United States, Italy and Spain. Sources were T cells, B-cell-depleted T cells, or PBMCs; the material itself was cDNA or gDNA.

J gave up 4 bases and V 8 bases, and 7 bases lay outside the gene matches. CDR1 and CDR2 from the germline V gene are MNHEY and SVGAGI. This CDR3 is built from 14 residues. The rearrangement uses TRBV6-5 and TRBJ2-2; 7 nucleotides agree with TRBD1. The clonotype originates from a human donor with acute or convalescent COVID-19. The donor label of this sample is uncertain. Sequencing was done on a sample of peripheral blood. This CDR3 reads CASSRQGGTGELFF. The CDR3 region has the DNA TGTGCCAGCTCCCGACAGGGCGGCACCGGGGAGCTGTTTTTT.